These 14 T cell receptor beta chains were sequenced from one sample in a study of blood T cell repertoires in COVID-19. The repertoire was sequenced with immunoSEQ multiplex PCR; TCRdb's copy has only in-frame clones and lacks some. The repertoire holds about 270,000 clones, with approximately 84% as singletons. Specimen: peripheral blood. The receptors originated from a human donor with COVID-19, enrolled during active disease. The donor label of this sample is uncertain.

CDR3 loop: CASSEFDGTTGYLDMNTEAFF. The CDR3, as DNA: TGTGCCAGCAGTGAATTTGACGGAACAACAGGGTATCTCGACATGAACACTGAAGCTTTCTTT. This chain links TRBV6-1 with TRBJ1-1, with D possibly TRBD1 on 6 matching bases. Trimming shortened V by 2 bases and J by 0 bases, and 28 bases separated the two germline ends. The germline V gene encodes CDR1 MNHNS and CDR2 SASEGT. The CDR3 has 21 residues.

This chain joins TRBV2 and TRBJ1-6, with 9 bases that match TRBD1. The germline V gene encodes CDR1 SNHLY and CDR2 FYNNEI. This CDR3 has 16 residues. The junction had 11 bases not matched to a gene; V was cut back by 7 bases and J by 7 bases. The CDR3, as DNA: TGTGCCAGCATTTCAGAACAGGGGGCTCGGAATTCACCCCTCCACTTT. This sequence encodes CASISEQGARNSPLHF.

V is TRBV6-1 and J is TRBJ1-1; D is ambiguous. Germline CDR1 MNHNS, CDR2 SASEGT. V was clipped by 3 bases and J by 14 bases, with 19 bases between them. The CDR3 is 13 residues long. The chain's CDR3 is CASSDAEEGPRFF. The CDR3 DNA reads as TGTGCCAGCAGTGACGCAGAAGAGGGCCCGAGGTTCTTT.

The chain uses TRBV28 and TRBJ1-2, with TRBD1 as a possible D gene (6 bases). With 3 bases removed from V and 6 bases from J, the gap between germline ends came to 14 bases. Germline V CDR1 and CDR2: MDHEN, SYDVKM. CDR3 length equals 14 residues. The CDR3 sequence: CASSFLVRGNGYTF. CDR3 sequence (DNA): TGTGCCAGCAGTTTTTTGGTAAGGGGGAATGGCTACACCTTC.

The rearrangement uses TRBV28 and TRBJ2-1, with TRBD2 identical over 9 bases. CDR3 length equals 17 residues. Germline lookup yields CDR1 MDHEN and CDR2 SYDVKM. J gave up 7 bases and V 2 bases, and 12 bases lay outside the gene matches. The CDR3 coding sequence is TGTGCCAGCAGTTTACTGGGCGGGAGGGCCGGTGGGAATGAGCAGTTCTTC. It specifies CASSLLGGRAGGNEQFF. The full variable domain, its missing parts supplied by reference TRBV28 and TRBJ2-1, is DVKVTQSSRYLVKRTGEKVFLECVQDMDHENMFWYRQDPGLGLRLIYFSYDVKMKEKGDIPEGYSVSREKKERFSLILESASTNQTSMYLCASSLLGGRAGGNEQFFGPGTRLTVL.

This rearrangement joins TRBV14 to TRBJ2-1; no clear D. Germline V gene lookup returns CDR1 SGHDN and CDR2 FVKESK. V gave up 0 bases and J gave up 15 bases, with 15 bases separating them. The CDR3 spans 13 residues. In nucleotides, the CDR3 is TGTGCCAGCAGCCAAGAAATAGCCCCATCGATGTTCTTC. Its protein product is CASSQEIAPSMFF. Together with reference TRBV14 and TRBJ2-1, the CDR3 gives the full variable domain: EAGVTQFPSHSVIEKGQTVTLRCDPISGHDNLYWYRRVMGKEIKFLLHFVKESKQDESGMPNNRFLAERTGGTYSTLKVQPAELEDSGVYFCASSQEIAPSMFFGPGTRLTVL.

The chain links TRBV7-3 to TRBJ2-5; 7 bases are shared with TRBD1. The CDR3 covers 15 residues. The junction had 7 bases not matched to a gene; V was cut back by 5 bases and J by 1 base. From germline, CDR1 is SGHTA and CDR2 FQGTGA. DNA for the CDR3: TGTGCCAGCAGCCTCTCGGGGACAGTCCAAGAGACCCAGTACTTC. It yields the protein CASSLSGTVQETQYF. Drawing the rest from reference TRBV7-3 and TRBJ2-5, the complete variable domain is GAGVSQTPSNKVTEKGKYVELRCDPISGHTALYWYRQSLGQGPEFLIYFQGTGAADDSGLPNDRFFAVRPEGSVSTLKIQRTERGDSAVYLCASSLSGTVQETQYFGPGTRLLVL.

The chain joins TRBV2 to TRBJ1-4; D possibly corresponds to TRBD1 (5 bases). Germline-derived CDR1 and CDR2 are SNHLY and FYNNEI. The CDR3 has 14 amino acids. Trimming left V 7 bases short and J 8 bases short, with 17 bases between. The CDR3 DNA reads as TGTGCCAGCAACAGAGCACAGGCGGGGGAAAAACTGTTTTTT. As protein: CASNRAQAGEKLFF.

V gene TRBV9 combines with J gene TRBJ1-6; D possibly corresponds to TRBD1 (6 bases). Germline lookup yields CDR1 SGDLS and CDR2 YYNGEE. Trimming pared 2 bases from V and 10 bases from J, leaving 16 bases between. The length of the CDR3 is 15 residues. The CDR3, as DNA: TGTGCCAGCAGCGTGGGGATGGACAGCGGCTCACCCCTCCACTTT. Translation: CASSVGMDSGSPLHF.

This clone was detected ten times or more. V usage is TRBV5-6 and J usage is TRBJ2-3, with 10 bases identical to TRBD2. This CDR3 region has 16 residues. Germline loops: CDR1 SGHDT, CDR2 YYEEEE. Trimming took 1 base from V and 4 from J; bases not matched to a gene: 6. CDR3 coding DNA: TGTGCCAGCAGCTTGCGCCTAGCGGGAGACTCAGATACGCAGTATTTT. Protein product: CASSLRLAGDSDTQYF.

CDR3 DNA sequence: TGTGCCAGCAGTTTTGCCGCTAGGGAGACCCAGTACTTC. Translated: CASSFAARETQYF. The chain recombines TRBV12-3 or TRBV12-4 with TRBJ2-5, with D unclear. There are 13 residues in the CDR3. V dropped 3 bases and J dropped 5 bases, with 10 bases sitting between them.

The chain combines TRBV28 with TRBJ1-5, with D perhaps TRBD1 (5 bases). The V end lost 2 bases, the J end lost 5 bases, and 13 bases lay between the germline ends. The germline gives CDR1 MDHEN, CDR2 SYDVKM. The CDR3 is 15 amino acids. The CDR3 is CASSLQGWMDQPQHF. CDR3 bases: TGTGCCAGCAGTTTACAGGGATGGATGGATCAGCCCCAGCATTTT.

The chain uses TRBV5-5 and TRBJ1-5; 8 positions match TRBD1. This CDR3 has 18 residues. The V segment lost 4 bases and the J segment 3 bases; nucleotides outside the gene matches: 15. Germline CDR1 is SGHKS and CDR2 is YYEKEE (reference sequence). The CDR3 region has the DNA TGTGCCAGCAGCCAGACAATAACCGGGACAGGCATCAATCAGCCCCAGCATTTT. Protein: CASSQTITGTGINQPQHF.

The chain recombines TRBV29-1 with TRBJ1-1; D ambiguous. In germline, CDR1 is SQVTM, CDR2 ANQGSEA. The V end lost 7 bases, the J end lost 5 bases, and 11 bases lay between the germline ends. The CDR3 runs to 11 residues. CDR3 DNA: TGCAGCGGCCAGGTTGGGACTGAAGCTTTCTTT. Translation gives CSGQVGTEAFF.